Each of the 5 T cell receptor beta chains below was sequenced from the same sample in a study of T cell responses to AZD1222 COVID-19 vaccine. Produced via immunoSEQ multiplex PCR; TCRdb's table is partial and in-frame only. The sample holds 120,000 or so clones; 80% to 90% are singletons and the top ten take approximately 12%. Sample: peripheral blood, taken on day 0 of MenACWY control vaccination. These receptors were taken from an adult in good health.

This CDR3 is CASGPLGTSTDTQYF. The DNA for the CDR3 is TGTGCTAGTGGCCCTCTTGGGACTAGCACAGATACGCAGTATTTT. The gene calls are TRBV12-5 and TRBJ2-3; D might be TRBD2 (6 bases). The CDR3 is made up of 15 amino acids. Between the trimmed V and J ends, which lost 6 bases and 0 bases, there was a span of 13 bases. Germline V gene lookup returns CDR1 LGHNT and CDR2 FRNRAP. Using reference TRBV12-5 and TRBJ2-3 for the parts outside the CDR3, the full variable domain is DARVTQTPRHKVTEMGQEVTMRCQPILGHNTVFWYRQTMMQGLELLAYFRNRAPLDDSGMPKDRFSAEMPDATLATLKIQPSEPRDSAVYFCASGPLGTSTDTQYFGPGTRLTVL.

This sequence joins TRBV6-5 and TRBJ1-1, with 7 bases that match TRBD1. The V gene's germline CDR1 is MNHEY and CDR2 SVGAGI. Losses at the gene ends were 4 bases for V and 0 bases for J; bases not matched to a gene: 5. The CDR3 covers 15 residues. The DNA of the CDR3 is TGTGCCAGCAGTTGGGGGACAGCCTTGAACACTGAAGCTTTCTTT. This translates into CASSWGTALNTEAFF.

To note about this clone: The sample has other DNA sequences that encode this CDR3 too. The chain couples TRBV5-4 to TRBJ2-2, with D unresolved. The V gene's germline CDR1 is SGHNT and CDR2 YYREEE (reference sequence). The ends were cut back, 4 bases at V and 0 bases at J, with 4 bases in the middle. The CDR3 is 13 residues long. The CDR3 DNA follows: TGTGCCAGCAGCCCCCCGAACACCGGGGAGCTGTTTTTT. It is translated as CASSPPNTGELFF.

This chain links TRBV7-2 with TRBJ1-5, with TRBD1 identical over 7 bases. This CDR3 is 15 amino acids long. The germline CDR1 and CDR2 sequences are SGHTA and FQGNSA. V lost 5 bases, J lost 8 bases, and 12 bases stayed unmatched. The CDR3, as DNA: TGTGCCAGCAGCCCCTTTGGGGACAGCGTGAAGCCCCAGCATTTT. Its protein is CASSPFGDSVKPQHF. Variable domain in full (rest from reference TRBV7-2 and TRBJ1-5): GAGVSQSPSNKVTEKGKDVELRCDPISGHTALYWYRQSLGQGLEFLIYFQGNSAPDKSGLPSDRFSAERTGGSVSTLTIQRTQQEDSAVYLCASSPFGDSVKPQHFGDGTRLSIL.

The chain combines TRBV6-5 with TRBJ1-2; 12 bases match TRBD1. The CDR3 has 16 amino acids. J gave up 4 bases and V 2 bases, and 5 bases lay outside the gene matches. Germline V lookup: CDR1 MNHEY, CDR2 SVGAGI. CDR3 sequence: CASSYRGTGGTYGYTF. DNA of the CDR3: TGTGCCAGCAGTTACAGGGGGACAGGGGGCACCTATGGCTACACCTTC.